This is a list of T cell receptor beta chains from one sample in a study of blood T cell repertoires in COVID-19. Some clones are missing from TCRdb's copy, which holds only in-frame ones; the method was immunoSEQ multiplex PCR. The repertoire holds some 100,000 clones, with about three quarters as singletons. The sequencing input was peripheral blood. Receptor source: a human donor in a cohort sampled during active or convalescent COVID-19. Each CDR3 is given with its conserved first and last residue. A D gene is named only where the DNA matches it firmly. Clone size is stated in some rows and not others, as once, few, many or a class when expanded.

D	length	J	size	V	CDR3	DNA
TRBD1	14	TRBJ2-1	-	TRBV6-2/TRBV6-3	CASTPGDRYNEQFF	TGTGCCAGCACCCCCGGGGACAGATACAATGAGCAGTTCTTC
-	13	TRBJ1-2	-	TRBV27	CASSAGPNYGYTF	TGTGCCAGCAGTGCAGGGCCTAACTATGGCTACACCTTC
-	16	TRBJ2-1	few	TRBV24-1	CATSDYPAGPDNEQFF	TGTGCCACCAGTGATTACCCCGCGGGACCTGACAATGAGCAGTTCTTC
-	11	TRBJ1-6	-	TRBV12-3/TRBV12-4	CASSFQSPLHF	TGTGCCAGCAGTTTTCAGTCACCCCTCCACTTT
-	14	TRBJ2-3	-	TRBV2	CASSRHSATDTQYF	TGTGCCAGCAGTCGCCACTCTGCTACAGATACGCAGTATTTT
-	12	TRBJ1-2	-	TRBV7-8	CASSLASQGYTF	TGTGCCAGCAGCTTAGCTAGCCAGGGCTACACCTTC
TRBD1	15	TRBJ2-2	-	TRBV18	CASLGQESYTGELFF	TGTGCCAGTTTGGGACAGGAGTCTTACACCGGGGAGCTGTTTTTT
-	15	TRBJ1-4	-	TRBV6-5	CASSYSGRAREKLFF	TGTGCCAGCAGTTACTCGGGGAGGGCTCGTGAAAAACTGTTTTTT
TRBD2	15	TRBJ2-3	-	TRBV9	CASSALAGFQDTQYF	TGTGCCAGCAGCGCCCTAGCGGGATTTCAAGATACGCAGTATTTT
-	15	TRBJ1-6	-	TRBV6-6	CASSHRVGYNSPLHF	TGTGCCAGCAGCCACAGGGTAGGGTATAATTCACCCCTCCACTTT
-	12	TRBJ1-1	once	TRBV27	CASRRRIDEAFF	TGTGCCAGCAGACGCCGTATAGATGAAGCTTTCTTT
TRBD1	15	TRBJ2-7	-	TRBV2	CASSARTGYRNEQYF	TGTGCCAGCAGTGCCCGGACAGGGTATAGGAACGAGCAGTACTTC
-	16	TRBJ1-4	-	TRBV4-3	CASSQETGRGGEKLFF	TGCGCCAGCAGCCAAGAGACGGGGAGGGGAGGCGAAAAACTGTTTTTT
TRBD2	18	TRBJ2-3	-	TRBV7-6	CASSLGASGGTGADTQYF	TGTGCCAGCAGCTTAGGGGCTAGCGGGGGGACCGGTGCTGATACGCAGTATTTT
TRBD1	13	TRBJ2-7	-	TRBV2	CASNRDRDLEQYF	TGTGCCAGCAACCGGGACAGGGATTTGGAGCAGTACTTC
-	15	TRBJ2-2	-	TRBV4-3	CASSQTGPNTGELFF	TGCGCCAGCAGCCAAACAGGACCTAACACCGGGGAGCTGTTTTTT
-	14	TRBJ1-5	-	TRBV9	CASSKGVGNQPQHF	TGTGCCAGCAGCAAAGGGGTGGGCAATCAGCCCCAGCATTTT
TRBD2	16	TRBJ2-2	-	TRBV27	CASSLLAGGLVGELFF	TGTGCCAGCAGTCTGCTAGCGGGAGGGCTCGTCGGGGAGCTGTTTTTT
TRBD2	15	TRBJ2-5	-	TRBV18	CASSPGLAGGETQYF	TGTGCCAGCTCACCCGGACTAGCGGGGGGAGAGACCCAGTACTTC
TRBD1	18	TRBJ2-6	few	TRBV7-9	CASSLLEDRVVEANVLTF	TGTGCCAGCAGCTTATTGGAGGACAGGGTCGTTGAGGCCAACGTCCTGACTTTC
-	16	TRBJ2-1	-	TRBV4-3	CASSQGVYSYYNEQFF	TGCGCCAGCAGCCAAGGCGTTTACTCCTATTACAATGAGCAGTTCTTC